Sequencing of this T cell receptor beta chain was carried out in a study of CD8 T cells in ankylosing spondylitis. Study results and caveats: The authors reported significant enrichment of disease-linked clones in matched ankylosing spondylitis synovial fluid. Characteristic, it appeared, of ankylosing spondylitis blood was a TCR beta motif of eight highly homologous variants.

Germline V gene lookup returns CDR1 MGHRA and CDR2 YSYEKL. V gave up 4 bases and J gave up 12 bases, with 13 bases separating them. CDR3 length: 12 amino acids. In its sample, this clonotype was seen a few times. Antigen unknown. Molecular-barcoded quantitative 5'-RACE produced these TCR beta libraries. TCRdb processed the 5' RACE reads anew with MiXCR; each CDR3 protein has one entry. The table lists a few hundred thousand distinct CDR3 sequences, about an eighth of them singletons, with nearly 7% in the top ten. The chain carries TRBV4-1 and TRBJ2-1; D call uncertain. This receptor was identified in a male donor with ankylosing spondylitis. The sample taken for sequencing was blood, either unsorted or a sorted T cell fraction (not recorded which). CDR3 in amino acids: CASSPCSLGQFF. The CDR3 DNA is TGCGCCAGCAGCCCCTGTTCGCTGGGGCAGTTCTTC.